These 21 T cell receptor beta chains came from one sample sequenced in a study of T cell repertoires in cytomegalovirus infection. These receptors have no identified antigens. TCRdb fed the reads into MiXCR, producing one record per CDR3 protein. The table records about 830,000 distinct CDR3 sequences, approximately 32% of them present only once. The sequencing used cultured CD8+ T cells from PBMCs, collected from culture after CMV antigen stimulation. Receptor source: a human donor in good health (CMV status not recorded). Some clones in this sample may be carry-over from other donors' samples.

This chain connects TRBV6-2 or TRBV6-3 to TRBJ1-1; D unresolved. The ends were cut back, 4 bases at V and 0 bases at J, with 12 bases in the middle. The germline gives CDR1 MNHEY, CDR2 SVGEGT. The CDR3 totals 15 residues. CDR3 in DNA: TGTGCCAGCAGTTCCCGACCCACCCTGAACACTGAAGCTTTCTTT. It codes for CASSSRPTLNTEAFF.

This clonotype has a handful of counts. CDR3 amino acids: CASSYTAFDQPQHF. The CDR3 DNA reads as TGTGCCAGCAGTTATACAGCGTTTGATCAGCCCCAGCATTTT. This rearrangement joins TRBV27 to TRBJ1-5, with D unresolved. Germline CDR1 MNHEY, CDR2 SMNVEV (reference sequence). This CDR3 region has 14 residues. Between the trimmed V and J ends, which lost 4 bases and 5 bases, there was a span of 12 bases.

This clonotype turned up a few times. The CDR3 loop is CATSNPTGMVREDYGYTF. The DNA of the CDR3 is TGTGCCACCAGCAACCCCACCGGCATGGTCAGGGAGGACTATGGCTACACCTTC. The chain joins TRBV15 to TRBJ1-2, with D possibly matching TRBD1 (5 bases). The germline gives CDR1 LNHNV, CDR2 YYDKDF (reference sequence). V dropped 4 bases and J dropped 3 bases, with 24 bases sitting between them. The CDR3 runs to 18 residues.

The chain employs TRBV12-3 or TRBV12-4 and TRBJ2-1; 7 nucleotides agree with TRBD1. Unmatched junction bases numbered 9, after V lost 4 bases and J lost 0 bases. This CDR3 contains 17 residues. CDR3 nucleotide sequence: TGTGCCAGCAGTTCCGGGACAGCACCTAGCTCCTACAATGAGCAGTTCTTC. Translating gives CASSSGTAPSSYNEQFF.

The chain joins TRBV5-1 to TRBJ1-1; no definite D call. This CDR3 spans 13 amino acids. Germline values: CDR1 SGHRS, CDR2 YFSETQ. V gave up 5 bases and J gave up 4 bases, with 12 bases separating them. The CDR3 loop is CASRSERSTEAFF. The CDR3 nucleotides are TGCGCCAGCAGATCAGAACGGTCCACTGAAGCTTTCTTT.

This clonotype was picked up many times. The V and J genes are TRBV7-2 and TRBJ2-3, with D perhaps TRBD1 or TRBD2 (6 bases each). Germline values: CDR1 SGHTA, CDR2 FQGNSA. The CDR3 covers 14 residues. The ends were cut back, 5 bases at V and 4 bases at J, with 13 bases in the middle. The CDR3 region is CASSLWGAADTQYF. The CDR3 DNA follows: TGTGCCAGCAGCCTCTGGGGGGCAGCAGATACGCAGTATTTT.

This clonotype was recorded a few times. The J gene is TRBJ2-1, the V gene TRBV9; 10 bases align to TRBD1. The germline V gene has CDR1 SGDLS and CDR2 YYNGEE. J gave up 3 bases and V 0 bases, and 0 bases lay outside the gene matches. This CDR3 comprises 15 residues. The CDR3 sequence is CASSVGTGGYNEQFF. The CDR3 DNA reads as TGTGCCAGCAGCGTAGGGACAGGGGGCTACAATGAGCAGTTCTTC.

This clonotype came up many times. The CDR3 nucleotides read TGTGCCAGCAGCTTAGACGAAGAAAAACTGTTTTTT. Its protein is CASSLDEEKLFF. The chain recombines TRBV7-8 with TRBJ1-4; D remains ambiguous. Trimming pared 1 base from V and 8 bases from J, leaving 5 bases between. The CDR3 is 12 residues long. Germline CDR1 reads SGHVS; CDR2 reads FQNEAQ.

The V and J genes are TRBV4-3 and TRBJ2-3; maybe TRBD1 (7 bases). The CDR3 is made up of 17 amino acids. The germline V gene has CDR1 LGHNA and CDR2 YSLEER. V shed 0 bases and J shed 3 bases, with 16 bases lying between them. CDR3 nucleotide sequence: TGCGCCAGCAGCCAAGATCCAGGGGGGCGTCCAACAGATACGCAGTATTTT. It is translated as CASSQDPGGRPTDTQYF.

CDR3: CASSWGLINEQFF. As DNA, the CDR3 is TGTGCCAGCAGTTGGGGTTTGATCAATGAGCAGTTCTTC. V and J are TRBV12-3 or TRBV12-4 and TRBJ2-1; D gene unclear. V was cut by 4 bases and J by 6 bases, with 10 bases left in between. This CDR3 has 13 amino acids.

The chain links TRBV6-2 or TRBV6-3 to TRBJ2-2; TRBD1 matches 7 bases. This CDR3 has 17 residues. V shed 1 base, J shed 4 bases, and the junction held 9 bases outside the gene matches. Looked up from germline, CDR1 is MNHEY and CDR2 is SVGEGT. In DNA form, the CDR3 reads TGTGCCAGCAGTTACTATACATGGACAGGTATCACCGGGGAGCTGTTTTTT. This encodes CASSYYTWTGITGELFF.

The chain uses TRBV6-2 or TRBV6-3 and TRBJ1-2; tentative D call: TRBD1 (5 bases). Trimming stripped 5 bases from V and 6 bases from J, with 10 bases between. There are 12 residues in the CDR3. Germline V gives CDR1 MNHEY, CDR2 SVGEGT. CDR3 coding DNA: TGTGCCAGCAGTGGGGACGGAGATGGCTACACCTTC. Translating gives CASSGDGDGYTF.

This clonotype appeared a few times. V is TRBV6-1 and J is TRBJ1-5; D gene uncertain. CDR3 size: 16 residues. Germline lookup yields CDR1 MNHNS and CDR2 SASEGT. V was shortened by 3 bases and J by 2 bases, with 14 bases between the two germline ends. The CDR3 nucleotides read TGTGCCAGCAGTGAGTGGTCGGAGAGGGGCAATCAGCCCCAGCATTTT. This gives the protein CASSEWSERGNQPQHF.

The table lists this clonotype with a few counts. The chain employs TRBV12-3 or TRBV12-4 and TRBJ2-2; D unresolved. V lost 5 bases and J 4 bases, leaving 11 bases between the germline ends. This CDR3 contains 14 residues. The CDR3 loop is CASSLVPATGELFF. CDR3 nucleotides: TGTGCCAGCAGTCTAGTCCCTGCCACCGGGGAGCTGTTTTTT.

CDR3 DNA: TGTGCCAGTAGTACAAGACAGGGGAGGGAGACTGAAGCTTTCTTT. Translation: CASSTRQGRETEAFF. J is TRBJ1-1 and V is TRBV19; 8 nucleotides align to TRBD1. There are 15 residues in the CDR3. Losses at the gene ends were 4 bases for V and 5 bases for J; bases not matched to a gene: 9. Germline V gene lookup returns CDR1 LNHDA and CDR2 SQIVND (reference sequence).

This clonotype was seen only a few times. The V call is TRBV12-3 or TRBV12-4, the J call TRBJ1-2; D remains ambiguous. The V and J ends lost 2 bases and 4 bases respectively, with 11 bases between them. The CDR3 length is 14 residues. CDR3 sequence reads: CASSLRNRGYGYTF. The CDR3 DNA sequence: TGTGCCAGCAGTTTAAGGAACCGGGGCTATGGCTACACCTTC.

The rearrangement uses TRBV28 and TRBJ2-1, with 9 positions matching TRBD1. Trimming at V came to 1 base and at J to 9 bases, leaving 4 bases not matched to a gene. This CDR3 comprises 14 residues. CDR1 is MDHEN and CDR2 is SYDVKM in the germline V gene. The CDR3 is CASSLSDRGTEQFF. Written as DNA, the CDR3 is TGTGCCAGCAGTTTATCGGACAGGGGCACTGAGCAGTTCTTC.

CDR3: CATSRDDGELFF. CDR3 sequence (DNA): TGTGCCACCAGCAGAGATGATGGGGAACTGTTTTTT. V is TRBV15 and J is TRBJ1-4; no firm D call. The CDR3 sequence is 12 residues long. The V end was cut by 0 bases, the J end by 12 bases, with 8 bases between. Germline V gene data show CDR1 as LNHNV and CDR2 as YYDKDF (reference sequence).

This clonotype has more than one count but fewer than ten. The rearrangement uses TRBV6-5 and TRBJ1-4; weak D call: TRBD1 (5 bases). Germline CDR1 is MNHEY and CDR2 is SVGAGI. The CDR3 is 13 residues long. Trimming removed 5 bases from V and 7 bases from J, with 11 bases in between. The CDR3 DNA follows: TGTGCCAGCAGTGGGGTCGGGGGTGAAAAACTGTTTTTT. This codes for CASSGVGGEKLFF.

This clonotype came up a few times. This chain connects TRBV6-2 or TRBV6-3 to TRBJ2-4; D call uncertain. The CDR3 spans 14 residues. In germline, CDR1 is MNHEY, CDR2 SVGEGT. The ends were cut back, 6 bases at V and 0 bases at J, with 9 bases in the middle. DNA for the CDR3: TGTGCCAGCAGAAAAGCCCTAGCCAAAAACATTCAGTACTTC. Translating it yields CASRKALAKNIQYF.

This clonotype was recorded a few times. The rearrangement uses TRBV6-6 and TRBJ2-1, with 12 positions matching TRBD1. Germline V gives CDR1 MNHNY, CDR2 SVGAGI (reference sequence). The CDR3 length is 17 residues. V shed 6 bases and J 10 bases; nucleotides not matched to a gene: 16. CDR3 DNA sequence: TGTGCCAGCAGCCTCCCATTGGGGGACAGGGGGCGTCGGGAGCAGTTCTTC. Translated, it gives CASSLPLGDRGRREQFF.